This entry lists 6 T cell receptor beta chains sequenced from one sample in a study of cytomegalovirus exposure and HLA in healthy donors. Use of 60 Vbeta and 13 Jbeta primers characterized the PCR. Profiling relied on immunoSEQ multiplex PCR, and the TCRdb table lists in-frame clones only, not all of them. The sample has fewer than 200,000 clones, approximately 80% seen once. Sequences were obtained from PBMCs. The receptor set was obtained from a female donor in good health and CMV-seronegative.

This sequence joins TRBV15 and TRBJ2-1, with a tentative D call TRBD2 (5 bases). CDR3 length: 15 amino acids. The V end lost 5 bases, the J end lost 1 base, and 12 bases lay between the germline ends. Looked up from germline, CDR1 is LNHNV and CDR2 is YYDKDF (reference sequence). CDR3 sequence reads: CATSARTGSYNEQFF. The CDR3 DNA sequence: TGTGCCACCAGCGCCCGGACGGGGTCCTACAATGAGCAGTTCTTC.

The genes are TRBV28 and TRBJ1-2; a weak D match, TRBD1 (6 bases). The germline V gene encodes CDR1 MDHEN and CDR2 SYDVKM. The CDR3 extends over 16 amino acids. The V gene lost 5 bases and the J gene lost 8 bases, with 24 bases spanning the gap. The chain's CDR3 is CASSNSPTGKGGGYTF. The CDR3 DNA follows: TGTGCCAGCAGTAATTCACCGACAGGAAAGGGCGGGGGCTACACCTTC.

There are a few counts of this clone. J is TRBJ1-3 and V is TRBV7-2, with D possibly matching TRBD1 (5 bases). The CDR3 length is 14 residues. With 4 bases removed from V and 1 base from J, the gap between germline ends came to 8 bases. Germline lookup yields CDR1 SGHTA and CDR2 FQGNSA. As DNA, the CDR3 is TGTGCCAGCAGCTCGGGGGTGTCTGGAAACACCATATATTTT. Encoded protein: CASSSGVSGNTIYF. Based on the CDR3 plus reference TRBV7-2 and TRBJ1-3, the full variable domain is GAGVSQSPSNKVTEKGKDVELRCDPISGHTALYWYRQSLGQGLEFLIYFQGNSAPDKSGLPSDRFSAERTGGSVSTLTIQRTQQEDSAVYLCASSSGVSGNTIYFGEGSWLTVV.

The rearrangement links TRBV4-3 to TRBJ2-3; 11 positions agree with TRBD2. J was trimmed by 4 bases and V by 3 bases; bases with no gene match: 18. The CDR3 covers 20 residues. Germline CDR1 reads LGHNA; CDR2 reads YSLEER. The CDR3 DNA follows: TGCGCCAGCAGCCACGGTGGTCTAGCGGGGGGCGGTTCTAGGGCAGATACGCAGTATTTT. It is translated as CASSHGGLAGGGSRADTQYF.

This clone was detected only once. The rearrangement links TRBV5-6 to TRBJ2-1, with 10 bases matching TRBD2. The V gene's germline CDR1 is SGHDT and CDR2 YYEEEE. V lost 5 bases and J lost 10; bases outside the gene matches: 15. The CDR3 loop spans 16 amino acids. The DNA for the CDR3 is TGTGCCAGCAGAATAGAGCGGGGGGGTCCCCGGGGGGAGCAGTTCTTC. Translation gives CASRIERGGPRGEQFF.

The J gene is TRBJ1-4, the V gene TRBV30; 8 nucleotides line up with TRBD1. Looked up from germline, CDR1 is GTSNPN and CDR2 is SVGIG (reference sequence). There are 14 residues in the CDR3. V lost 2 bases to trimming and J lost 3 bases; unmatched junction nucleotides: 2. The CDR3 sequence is CAWSSDRANEKLFF. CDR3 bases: TGTGCCTGGAGTTCGGACAGGGCTAATGAAAAACTGTTTTTT.